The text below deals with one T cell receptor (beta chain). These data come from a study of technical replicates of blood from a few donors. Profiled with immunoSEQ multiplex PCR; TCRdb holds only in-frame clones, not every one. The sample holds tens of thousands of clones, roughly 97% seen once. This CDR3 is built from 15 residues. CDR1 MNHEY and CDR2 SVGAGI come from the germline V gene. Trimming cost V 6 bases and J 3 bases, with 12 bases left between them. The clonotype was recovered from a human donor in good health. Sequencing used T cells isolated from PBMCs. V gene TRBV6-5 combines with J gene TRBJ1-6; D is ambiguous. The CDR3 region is CASREDGYYNSPLHF. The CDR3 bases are TGTGCCAGCAGGGAGGACGGATACTATAATTCACCCCTCCACTTT.